The 14 T cell receptor beta chains reported below all come from one sample, sequenced in a study of cytomegalovirus exposure and HLA in healthy donors. 60 Vbeta and 13 Jbeta primers were used in PCR. Assay: immunoSEQ multiplex PCR; the TCRdb copy retains only in-frame clones and omits some. The sample records 140,000 to 150,000 clones, roughly 88% being singletons. Sequenced material: PBMCs. These TCRs come from a woman in her thirties or forties in good health and CMV-seronegative.

The rearrangement links TRBV7-9 to TRBJ2-5; possibly TRBD1 for D (6 bases). Near its end, the DNA agrees better with TRBJ2-7, so the J call may be wrong. The CDR3 is 14 residues long. Germline loops: CDR1 SEHNR, CDR2 FQNEAQ (reference sequence). CDR3 nucleotides: TGTGCCAGCAGCCCCAGGGGACCTAACTACGAGCAGTACTTC. Its translation is CASSPRGPNYEQYF.

V usage is TRBV5-4 and J usage is TRBJ1-3, with 10 bases lining up with TRBD1. V trimming: 4 bases; J trimming: 3 bases; junction bases outside the gene matches: 4. The CDR3 has 15 residues. CDR1 and CDR2 (germline): SGHNT, YYREEE (reference sequence). CDR3 residues: CASSRRTGGGNTIYF. The CDR3 nucleotides read TGTGCCAGCAGCCGGCGGACAGGGGGTGGAAACACCATATATTTT.

The rearrangement uses TRBV19 and TRBJ2-7; a weak D match, TRBD1 (6 bases). This CDR3 is 15 amino acids long. The germline V gene encodes CDR1 LNHDA and CDR2 SQIVND (reference sequence). V dropped 5 bases and J dropped 2 bases, with 16 bases sitting between them. In DNA form, the CDR3 reads TGTGCCAGTAGTCCGCACAGGGTCCCGGCCTACGAGCAGTACTTC. It specifies CASSPHRVPAYEQYF.

The chain is built from TRBV5-1 and TRBJ2-1, with TRBD2 identical over 10 bases. From germline, CDR1 is SGHRS and CDR2 YFSETQ. This CDR3 region has 15 residues. The V gene end was trimmed by 4 bases and the J gene end by 8 bases; junction bases not matched to a gene: 9. CDR3 loop: CASSPGVAGGHEQFF. The CDR3 DNA follows: TGCGCCAGCAGCCCCGGAGTAGCGGGAGGCCATGAGCAGTTCTTC.

This rearrangement joins TRBV28 to TRBJ2-7; D perhaps matches TRBD1 (7 bases). Germline V gene data show CDR1 as MDHEN and CDR2 as SYDVKM. This CDR3 is built from 17 residues. The V and J ends lost 6 bases and 4 bases respectively, with 25 bases between them. In DNA form, the CDR3 reads TGTGCCAGCAGCTCGGCTGGTTCAGGGGGGAATTTGTACGAGCAGTACTTC. Protein sequence: CASSSAGSGGNLYEQYF. The variable domain in full, completed from reference TRBV28 and TRBJ2-7, reads DVKVTQSSRYLVKRTGEKVFLECVQDMDHENMFWYRQDPGLGLRLIYFSYDVKMKEKGDIPEGYSVSREKKERFSLILESASTNQTSMYLCASSSAGSGGNLYEQYFGPGTRLTVT.

The chain couples TRBV28 to TRBJ2-5, with TRBD2 matching 11 bases. The J call may be mistaken, given a closer DNA end match to TRBJ2-7. The germline gives CDR1 MDHEN, CDR2 SYDVKM. This CDR3 is built from 16 residues. CDR3 DNA sequence: TGTGCCAGCAGTTTAGATACGACTAGCGGGACCTACGAGCAGTACTTC. Translation: CASSLDTTSGTYEQYF.

This sequence joins TRBV7-9 and TRBJ2-2, with D perhaps TRBD2 (6 bases). The V gene lost 5 bases and the J gene lost 5 bases, with 9 bases spanning the gap. This CDR3 is built from 13 residues. Germline loops: CDR1 SEHNR, CDR2 FQNEAQ (reference sequence). DNA for the CDR3: TGTGCCAGCAGCGCTAGCGAGACCGGGGAGCTGTTTTTT. It translates to CASSASETGELFF.

The chain's CDR3 is CARSDRGGGPQHF. DNA of the CDR3: TGTGCCAGAAGCGACCGGGGTGGAGGGCCCCAGCATTTT. The chain is built from TRBV7-5 and TRBJ1-5. TRBV7-5 is classified as a pseudogene. There are 13 residues in the CDR3.

The chain has TRBV9 and TRBJ2-3; 12 bases are shared with TRBD2. The germline V gene encodes CDR1 SGDLS and CDR2 YYNGEE. This CDR3 is 16 amino acids long. V gave up 3 bases and J gave up 0 bases; unmatched junction bases: 2. The chain's CDR3 is CASSAGTSGSTDTQYF. The CDR3 DNA is TGTGCCAGCAGCGCTGGGACTAGCGGGAGCACAGATACGCAGTATTTT.

The rearrangement links TRBV11-3 to TRBJ2-3; TRBD1 might be the D (6 bases). The CDR3 runs to 15 residues. Germline V lookup: CDR1 SGHNT, CDR2 YENEEA. V was shortened by 1 base and J by 6 bases, with 14 bases between the two germline ends. As DNA, the CDR3 is TGTGCCAGCAGCTTAGCTGGGACCACAGGGGATACGCAGTATTTT. This gives the protein CASSLAGTTGDTQYF.

V and J are TRBV7-9 and TRBJ1-4, with TRBD1 identical over 8 bases. In germline, CDR1 is SEHNR, CDR2 FQNEAQ (reference sequence). The V and J ends lost 3 bases and 11 bases, in that order; junction bases with no gene match: 5. The CDR3 runs to 13 residues. The CDR3 DNA follows: TGTGCCAGCAGCTTCGGACAGGGATCTAAACTGTTTTTT. Translation: CASSFGQGSKLFF.

This clone was picked up a small number of times. J is TRBJ2-1 and V is TRBV18, with D perhaps matching TRBD1 (5 bases). The length of the CDR3 is 12 residues. The germline V gene encodes CDR1 KGHSH and CDR2 LQKENI. The ends were cut back, 1 base at V and 11 bases at J, with 9 bases in the middle. CDR3 residues: CASSPLDTQQFF. CDR3 in DNA: TGTGCCAGCTCACCACTGGACACGCAGCAGTTCTTC.

V usage is TRBV18 and J usage is TRBJ2-1, with 13 bases lining up with TRBD2. CDR1 KGHSH and CDR2 LQKENI come from the germline V gene. CDR3 length: 16 residues. V lost 0 bases to trimming and J lost 9 bases; unmatched junction nucleotides: 5. The DNA of the CDR3 is TGTGCCAGCTCACCACCGGGGACTAGCGGGATAAGTGAGCAGTTCTTC. As protein: CASSPPGTSGISEQFF.

The J gene is TRBJ1-3, the V gene TRBV9, with D possibly TRBD1 on 5 matching bases. There are 14 residues in the CDR3. CDR1 is SGDLS, CDR2 YYNGEE, per germline. Trimming took off 3 bases at V and 2 bases at J, with 9 bases between the two ends. DNA for the CDR3: TGTGCCAGCAGCGAGGGGCTTGCTGGAAACACCATATATTTT. It is translated as CASSEGLAGNTIYF.